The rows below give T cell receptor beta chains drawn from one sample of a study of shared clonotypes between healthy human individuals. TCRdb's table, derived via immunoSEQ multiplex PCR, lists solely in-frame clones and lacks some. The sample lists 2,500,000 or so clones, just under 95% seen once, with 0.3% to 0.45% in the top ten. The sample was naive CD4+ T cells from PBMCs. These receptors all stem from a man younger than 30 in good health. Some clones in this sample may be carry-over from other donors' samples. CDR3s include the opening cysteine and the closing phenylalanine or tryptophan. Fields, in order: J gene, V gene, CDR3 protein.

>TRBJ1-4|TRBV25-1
CASSEPGTLGEKLFF
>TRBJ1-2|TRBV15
CATSREGEPNYGYTF
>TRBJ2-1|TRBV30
CAWSVDFFKSGGRALYNEQFF
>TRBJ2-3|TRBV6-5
CASSSQREGKTDTQYF
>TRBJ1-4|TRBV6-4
CASGQGNEKLFF
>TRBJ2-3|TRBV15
CATSRGTTDTQYF
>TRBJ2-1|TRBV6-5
CASSSSASGIYNEQFF
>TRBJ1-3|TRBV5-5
CASSTGTGAGNTIYF
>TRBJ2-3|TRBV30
CAFSNSGDTQYF
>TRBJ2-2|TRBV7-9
CASRNVRGGGDTGELFF
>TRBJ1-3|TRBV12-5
CASGDSSGNTIYF
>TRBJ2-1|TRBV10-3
CAISELRLTGQQFF
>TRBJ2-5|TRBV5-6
CASSPLLWGRGVNQETQYF
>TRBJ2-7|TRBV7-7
CASSPDPSTYEQYF
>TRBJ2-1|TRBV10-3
CAISYPLGGEHGGEQFF
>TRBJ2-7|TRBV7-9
CASSLGLQGYEQYF
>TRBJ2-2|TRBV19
CASTRTSGNTGELFF
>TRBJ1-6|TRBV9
CASSRTGGRNSPLHF
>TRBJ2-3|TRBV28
CACYTGTSGSSGTDTQYF
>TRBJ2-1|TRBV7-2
CASSLRAGTYNEQFF
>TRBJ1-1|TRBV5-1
CATRTGVNTEAFF
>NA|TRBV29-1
CSVAGTSSSYEQYF
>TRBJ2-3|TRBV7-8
CASSQIPGQGSLAGEMDTQYF
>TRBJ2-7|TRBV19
CASSSRGLHEQYF
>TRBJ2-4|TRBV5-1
CASSLVVGIAKNIQYF
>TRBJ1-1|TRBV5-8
CASSRGIGLNTEAFF
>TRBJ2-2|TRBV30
CAWSVRPDGELFF
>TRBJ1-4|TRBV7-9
CASSPRAGDEKLFF